This T cell receptor beta chain was observed in a study of molecular identifiers for immune sequencing clone quantification. Study overall: Five aliquots were made in replicates from the RNA of approximately 22,000 or 94,000 naive CD8 cells, and four were sequenced.

Germline V gene data show CDR1 as SGHRS and CDR2 as YFSETQ. This CDR3 is 14 amino acids long. Worth noting for this clonotype: The junction does not match germline at one end; this may be a read error.

TCRdb fed the PCR reads into MiXCR, producing one record per CDR3 protein. The sample lists about 86,000 distinct CDR3 sequences; 20% to 25% were seen once. The sequence was collected from a human donor in good health. Some libraries in this study had Jurkat cell RNA spiked in. The sample consisted of naive CD8+ T cells from blood, with Jurkat cell RNA spiked in. Subset described: FACS-sorted CD8+CD4-CCR7+CD45RA+ naive T cells. The V and J genes are TRBV5-1 and TRBJ2-5; D may correspond to TRBD1 or TRBD2 (5 bases each). The CDR3 DNA follows: TGCGCCAGCAGCTTGTCTTGGGGGATAGGCCTGGTGAACTTC. Translation gives CASSLSWGIGLVNF. Based on the CDR3 plus reference TRBV5-1 and TRBJ2-5, the full variable domain is KAGVTQTPRYLIKTRGQQVTLSCSPISGHRSVSWYQQTPGQGLQFLFEYFSETQRNKGNFPGRFSGRQFSNSRSEMNVSTLELGDSALYLCASSLSWGIGLVNFGPGTRLLVL.